The rows below give T cell receptor beta chains drawn from one sample of a study of response to subunit inactivated influenza vaccine. TCRdb re-called the RT-PCR reads through MiXCR, storing one row per CDR3 protein. This table has under 850,000 distinct CDR3 sequences, roughly 20% appearing once. This sample comprised PBMCs from blood, obtained 5 days after vaccination. The origin of the receptors is a man aged 45-65 years who received an inactivated influenza vaccine. Each CDR3 is given with its conserved first and last residue. The D gene is left open where the match is weak. Rows may omit the clone size; those that give it use once, few, many or a size class.

D	J	size	V	CDR3	DNA
TRBD1	TRBJ1-4	NA	TRBV12-3/TRBV12-4	CASSLARTGGRGEKLFF	TGTGCCAGCAGTTTAGCCCGGACAGGGGGCCGGGGGGAAAAACTGTTTTTT
TRBD1	TRBJ1-6	few	TRBV12-3/TRBV12-4	CAIKDRGSYNSPLHF	TGTGCCATCAAGGACAGGGGTTCCTATAATTCACCCCTCCACTTT
TRBD1	TRBJ2-2	NA	TRBV20-1	CSAAREGQPNTGELFF	TGCAGTGCCGCCCGCGAGGGACAGCCTAACACCGGGGAGCTGTTTTTT
NA	TRBJ2-5	many	TRBV7-2	CASSLDAGVGETQYF	TGTGCCAGCAGCTTAGATGCAGGGGTAGGAGAGACCCAGTACTTC
NA	TRBJ1-1	few	TRBV5-1	CASSLWGGLQNTEAFF	TGCGCCAGCAGCCTCTGGGGGGGACTCCAGAACACTGAAGCTTTCTTT
NA	TRBJ2-2	NA	TRBV6-5	CASSYSRFRNTGELFF	TGTGCCAGCAGTTACTCTCGCTTCCGGAACACCGGGGAGCTGTTTTTT
NA	TRBJ1-4	few	TRBV18	CASSPNSGGGEKLFF	TGTGCCAGCTCACCTAACTCAGGCGGGGGTGAAAAACTGTTTTTT
NA	TRBJ2-1	NA	TRBV6-2/TRBV6-3	CASSYDGHNEQFF	TGTGCCAGCAGTTATGACGGCCACAATGAGCAGTTCTTC
NA	TRBJ2-1	NA	TRBV14	CASSQPVRSYNEQFF	TGTGCCAGCAGCCAACCTGTTAGGTCCTACAATGAGCAGTTCTTC
NA	TRBJ1-5	many	TRBV7-2	CASSLLGARQPQHF	TGTGCCAGCAGCTTATTGGGGGCCCGTCAGCCCCAGCATTTT
TRBD2	TRBJ2-1	few	TRBV6-4	CASSDSASGGDEQFF	TGTGCCAGCAGTGACTCGGCTAGCGGGGGTGATGAGCAGTTCTTC
TRBD2	TRBJ2-7	NA	TRBV12-3/TRBV12-4	CASSPGTSGGTTYEQYF	TGTGCCAGCAGTCCAGGGACTAGCGGGGGGACTACCTACGAGCAGTACTTC
NA	TRBJ1-2	NA	TRBV29-1	CSVGHVHGYTF	TGCAGCGTTGGACATGTTCATGGCTACACCTTC
NA	TRBJ2-7	NA	TRBV6-2/TRBV6-3	CASSQLTGTYEQYF	TGTGCCAGCAGTCAACTAACCGGGACCTACGAGCAGTACTTC
TRBD1	TRBJ1-3	NA	TRBV9	CASSVGTGRGSIYF	TGTGCCAGCAGCGTCGGGACAGGCCGGGGTTCCATATATTTT
NA	TRBJ2-5	NA	TRBV20-1	CSARDYGRYQETQYF	TGCAGTGCTAGAGATTACGGGCGCTACCAAGAGACCCAGTACTTC
NA	TRBJ2-5	few	TRBV29-1	CSVVVGGGGETQYF	TGCAGCGTTGTCGTGGGAGGAGGGGGAGAGACCCAGTACTTC
TRBD1	TRBJ2-2	NA	TRBV5-1	CASSTGTGRFTGELFF	TGCGCCAGCAGCACTGGGACAGGGCGTTTTACCGGGGAGCTGTTTTTT
TRBD2	TRBJ2-5	NA	TRBV4-3	CASSQDLREQETQYF	TGCGCCAGCAGCCAAGACTTGCGGGAGCAAGAGACCCAGTACTTC
NA	TRBJ2-5	NA	TRBV20-1	CSARSFGETQYF	TGCAGTGCTCGGTCTTTCGGGGAGACCCAGTACTTC
NA	TRBJ2-3	NA	TRBV6-2/TRBV6-3	CASSYSMDSTDTQYF	TGTGCCAGCAGTTACTCGATGGACTCCACAGATACGCAGTATTTT
NA	TRBJ1-2	NA	TRBV28	CASRTGTFYGYTF	TGTGCCAGCAGGACCGGGACATTCTATGGCTACACCTTC
NA	TRBJ1-1	NA	TRBV12-3/TRBV12-4	CASRANSYNTEAFF	TGTGCCAGCAGGGCGAACTCCTATAACACTGAAGCTTTCTTT
TRBD1	TRBJ2-2	few	TRBV6-2/TRBV6-3	CASSKQGASGELFF	TGTGCCAGCAGTAAACAGGGGGCGTCCGGGGAGCTGTTTTTT
TRBD2	TRBJ2-3	few	TRBV24-1	CATSDGLAGGADTQYF	TGTGCCACCAGTGACGGACTAGCGGGGGGGGCAGATACGCAGTATTTT
TRBD2	TRBJ2-3	once	TRBV20-1	CSARVTSGSTDTQYF	TGCAGTGCTAGAGTTACTAGCGGGAGCACAGATACGCAGTATTTT
NA	TRBJ2-3	many	TRBV24-1	CATSDPLAADTQYF	TGTGCCACCAGTGACCCCTTGGCCGCAGATACGCAGTATTTT